The rows below give T cell receptor beta chains drawn from one sample of a study of cytomegalovirus exposure and HLA in healthy donors. TCRdb's table, derived via immunoSEQ multiplex PCR, lists solely in-frame clones and lacks some. The sample records 150,000 or so clones, over 70% being singletons. Material for sequencing was PBMCs. Receptor source: a woman aged 45-65 years in good health and CMV-seropositive. CDR3s leave out the opening cysteine and the closing phenylalanine or tryptophan. Each record gives: V gene, J gene, CDR3 protein.

V gene: TRBV19
J gene: TRBJ1-1
CDR3 protein: ASSPPPAGWTEAF

V gene: TRBV10-2
J gene: TRBJ2-7
CDR3 protein: ASSESPRLEQY

V gene: TRBV13
J gene: TRBJ1-1
CDR3 protein: ASSFGATEAF

V gene: TRBV28
J gene: TRBJ1-2
CDR3 protein: ASSPNRVPFYGYT

V gene: TRBV27
J gene: TRBJ1-1
CDR3 protein: ASSLYRGLAEAF

V gene: TRBV18
J gene: TRBJ1-5
CDR3 protein: ASSRRHFSEPQSQH

V gene: TRBV12-2
J gene: TRBJ2-7
CDR3 protein: ASAIRWGGISYEQY

V gene: TRBV11-3
J gene: TRBJ2-1
CDR3 protein: ASSPLGLAGGRSSYNEQF

V gene: TRBV7-2
J gene: TRBJ1-4
CDR3 protein: ASSSGTGGGNEKLF

V gene: TRBV7-3
J gene: TRBJ2-5
CDR3 protein: ASSAVGSGGTQY

V gene: TRBV15
J gene: TRBJ2-7
CDR3 protein: ATSRFREAYEQY

V gene: TRBV28
J gene: TRBJ1-3
CDR3 protein: ASSPPGQTGNTIY

V gene: TRBV28
J gene: TRBJ2-2
CDR3 protein: ASSSGQTNTGELF

V gene: TRBV28
J gene: TRBJ2-7
CDR3 protein: ASRQTGGADYEQY